This entry concerns a single T cell receptor beta chain. This entry belongs to a study of blood T cell repertoires in COVID-19. Libraries were prepared by immunoSEQ multiplex PCR; TCRdb keeps only in-frame clonotypes and omits some of them. In the table there are around 250,000 clones, less than 90% of which are singletons. The receptor's source is a man between 60 and 70 years old who had recovered from COVID-19. Sequenced: peripheral blood.

This chain's CDR3 is CASSLGRAGGYTF. In DNA form, the CDR3 reads TGTGCCAGCAGCCTGGGTCGCGCGGGGGGCTACACCTTC. The chain combines TRBV3-1 (or the pseudogene TRBV3-2) with TRBJ1-2; no reliable D call. Deletions cut 4 bases from V and 8 bases from J, with 14 bases between. CDR1 and CDR2 (germline): LGHDT, YNNKEL (reference sequence). The CDR3 is 13 amino acids.